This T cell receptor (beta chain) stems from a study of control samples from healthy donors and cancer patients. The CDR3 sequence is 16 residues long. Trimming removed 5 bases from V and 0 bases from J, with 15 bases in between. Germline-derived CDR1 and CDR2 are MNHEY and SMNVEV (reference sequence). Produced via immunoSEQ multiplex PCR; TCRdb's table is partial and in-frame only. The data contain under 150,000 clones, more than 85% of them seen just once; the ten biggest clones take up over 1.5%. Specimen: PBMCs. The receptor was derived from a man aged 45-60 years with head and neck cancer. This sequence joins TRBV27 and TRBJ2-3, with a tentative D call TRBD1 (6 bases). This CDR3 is CASSPYRVTSTDTQYF. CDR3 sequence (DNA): TGTGCCAGCAGTCCATACAGGGTCACGAGCACAGATACGCAGTATTTT.